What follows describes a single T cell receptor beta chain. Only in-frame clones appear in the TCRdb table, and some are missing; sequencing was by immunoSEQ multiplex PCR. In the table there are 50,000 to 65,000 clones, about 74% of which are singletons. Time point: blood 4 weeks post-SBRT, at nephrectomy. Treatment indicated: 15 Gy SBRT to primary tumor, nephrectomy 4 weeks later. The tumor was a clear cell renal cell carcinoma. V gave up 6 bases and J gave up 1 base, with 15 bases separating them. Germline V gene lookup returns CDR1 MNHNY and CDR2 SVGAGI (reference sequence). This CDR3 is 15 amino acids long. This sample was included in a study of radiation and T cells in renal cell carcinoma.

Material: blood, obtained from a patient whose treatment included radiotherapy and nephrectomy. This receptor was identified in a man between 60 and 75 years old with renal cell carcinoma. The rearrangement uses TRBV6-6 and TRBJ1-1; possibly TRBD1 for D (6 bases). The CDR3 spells CASSLPGDKNTEAFF. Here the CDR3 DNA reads TGTGCCAGCAGCCTCCCGGGGGACAAGAACACTGAAGCTTTCTTT.